Below are 5 T cell receptor beta chains sequenced from a single sample in a study of pediatric ulcerative colitis. Sequencing used immunoSEQ multiplex PCR; TCRdb keeps in-frame clones, though not all of them. The table includes approximately 40,000 clones, roughly 70% detected once. During colonoscopy, one to two rectal pinch biopsies were collected. Input material: gut tissue. Receptors were obtained from a boy aged 10-17 years with severe ulcerative colitis.

The chain employs TRBV4-1 and TRBJ2-1; D not resolved. V lost 5 bases and J lost 6, with 5 bases in between. The CDR3 is 11 residues long. Per the germline V gene, CDR1 is MGHRA and CDR2 is YSYEKL. The CDR3, as DNA: TGCGCCAGCAGCGTGAGCAATGAGCAGTTCTTC. Amino acids: CASSVSNEQFF.

CDR3 loop: CASSIRSRYYGYTF. CDR3 in DNA: TGTGCCAGTAGTATCCGGTCCAGATACTATGGCTACACCTTC. The chain employs TRBV19 and TRBJ1-2; D unresolved. This CDR3 has 14 residues. Germline values: CDR1 LNHDA, CDR2 SQIVND (reference sequence). The V end was cut by 3 bases, the J end by 3 bases, with 11 bases between.

This clone was counted a few times. The chain is built from TRBV7-6 and TRBJ2-2; D gene uncertain. The CDR3 has 17 amino acids. The V end lost 0 bases, the J end lost 4 bases, and 15 bases lay between the germline ends. The germline V gene encodes CDR1 SGHVS and CDR2 FNYEAQ. CDR3 residues: CASSLARSGLGTGELFF. CDR3 DNA: TGTGCCAGCAGCTTAGCGCGTTCAGGTCTTGGCACCGGGGAGCTGTTTTTT.

This chain connects TRBV28 to TRBJ2-2; TRBD1 is a possible D gene (5 bases). Germline CDR1 MDHEN, CDR2 SYDVKM. This CDR3 has 17 residues. Trimming took off 1 base at V and 9 bases at J, with 21 bases between the two ends. The CDR3 region is CASSLSQGWAHVRELFF. CDR3 bases: TGTGCCAGCAGTTTATCCCAGGGTTGGGCTCATGTGCGGGAGCTGTTTTTT.

The J gene is TRBJ1-1, the V gene TRBV19, with D maybe TRBD1 (5 bases). This CDR3 has 15 amino acids. Looked up from germline, CDR1 is LNHDA and CDR2 is SQIVND (reference sequence). Trimming left V 2 bases short and J 4 bases short, with 14 bases between. CDR3 bases: TGTGCCAGTAGTATAAGAGTGAGGGGACGCACTGAAGCTTTCTTT. Translation: CASSIRVRGRTEAFF.